A single T cell receptor beta chain is shown here with its context. The specificity of this receptor is unknown. Base qualities were left out, and no much larger clone turns up one base away. The sample originates from a study of T cells after yellow fever vaccination (dated by TCRdb to about 2019). Regarding the study in general: The SMART-Seq v4 Ultra Low Input RNA kit was used to prepare libraries from fractions with low cell numbers. Two healthy male donors, one aged 18 to 30 and one aged 30 to 40 years, made up the cohort. To follow T-cell clones before and after primary and booster YFV17D yellow fever vaccination, bulk TCR alpha and beta repertoires were sequenced over time. Blood was drawn at multiple timepoints before and after primary and secondary immunization, with bulk PBMC replicates and cell subsets isolated. What the work shows at the level of the full study, not this receptor alone: Only a couple of donors were included in the study, so the extent to which the findings can be generalized is limited. A small fraction of clonotypes appeared in both the CD4 and CD8 compartments, likely as a result of convergent recombination. Computational filtering was required because FACS-sorted repertoires could contain abundant contaminating clonotypes from the bulk population. The secondary T-cell response was weaker than the primary response but faster, peaking on day 5 instead of day 15. Most clones expanded after primary vaccination (about 95% of CD4 and approximately 90% of CD8) were re-detected after the booster, suggesting that broad memory maintenance occurred.

CDR1 and CDR2, per the germline V gene (reference sequence), are LGHDT and YNNKEL. Deletion took 5 bases off V and 4 bases off J, with a span of 13 bases between the germline ends. The CDR3, cysteine through phenylalanine, is 14 amino acids long. Only the CDR3 region is kept as DNA, spanning 42 bases read in frame from base 1. The data were produced on an Illumina NovaSeq 6000. TCR cDNA was synthesized by 5'RACE template switching, through which a universal primer site and unique molecular identifiers were introduced. Priming for cDNA synthesis came from both the TCR alpha and TCR beta constant segments. Libraries were amplified in two PCR steps, with sample barcodes and sequencing adapters added in the second step. Libraries were sequenced on Illumina HiSeq 2500 (2x100 bp) or NovaSeq (2x150 bp). Per the source publication's procedure: Demultiplexing of reads and collapsing into UMI consensus sequences were performed with MIGEC, and V(D)J alignment was carried out with MiXCR. Clonotypes responding to the vaccine were identified with edgeR on replicate PBMC samples, with the criteria of FDR below 0.01 and a log2 fold change above 5 up to day 15. CD4 or CD8 identity was assigned to each bulk clonotype according to whether the clonotype was present at higher abundance in the sequenced CD4 repertoire or the sequenced CD8 repertoire. TCRdb trimmed public reads at Q25 via fastp, called clones via MiXCR and kept in-frame beta chains. Merged by CDR3 protein, the rows form single entries marked with the most common genes and DNA. Here the V and J calls rest on TCRdb's processing, not on the authors' analysis. The sample yields some 350,000 distinct CDR3 sequences; 4% were counted once. The biggest ten clones account for 24% of the sample.

This specimen's treatment or condition label, interpreted: live attenuated yellow fever vaccine strain. Two biological replicates of bulk PBMCs were collected at each blood-draw timepoint. A standard Ficoll-Paque protocol was used to isolate PBMCs from peripheral blood. TriZol was used to extract RNA from bulk PBMCs, from CD4 and CD8 fractions, and from dextramer-positive and dextramer-negative fractions. The sequence was collected from a man in his late teens or twenties who received the YFV17D yellow fever vaccine. This specimen consisted of PBMCs, obtained 5 days after the yellow fever booster vaccination. The rearrangement joined TRBV3-1 to TRBJ2-3; the D call could be TRBD1 or TRBD2, with each sharing 6 bases. The nucleotide sequence is given as TGTGCCAGCAGCAAACGGGGGCCGGCAGATACGCAGTATTTT. This translates into CASSKRGPADTQYF.